Listed below are T cell receptor beta chains from one sample, sequenced in a study of blood T cell repertoires in COVID-19. Method: immunoSEQ multiplex PCR; TCRdb's copy keeps in-frame clones and lacks some. The sample shows 150,000 to 200,000 clones, approximately 80% of them seen only once. Sequenced sample: peripheral blood. These TCRs come from a woman of 80 years or more with COVID-19, enrolled during active disease. The conserved cysteine and the conserved F or W are not part of the CDR3 here. Clone size is shown for a subset of rows, as once, few, many or a class of expanded clone.

v_gene: TRBV9; len: 12; abundance: .; j_gene: TRBJ1-6; CDR3aa: ASSEGQALSPLH
v_gene: TRBV4-3; len: 14; abundance: .; j_gene: TRBJ2-3; CDR3aa: ASSQEPQRSTDTQY
v_gene: TRBV2; len: 12; abundance: .; j_gene: TRBJ1-2; CDR3aa: ASTSLNLQNGYT
v_gene: TRBV28; len: 11; abundance: few; j_gene: TRBJ1-2; CDR3aa: ASSFRSSYGYT
v_gene: TRBV4-3; len: 12; abundance: .; j_gene: TRBJ1-2; CDR3aa: ASSQAGGGYGYT
v_gene: TRBV6-5; len: 11; abundance: .; j_gene: TRBJ1-2; CDR3aa: ASSYLGDYGYT
v_gene: TRBV11-2; len: 13; abundance: .; j_gene: TRBJ2-7; CDR3aa: ASSLKRRSSYEQY
v_gene: TRBV4-2; len: 13; abundance: .; j_gene: TRBJ2-7; CDR3aa: ASSQELAGGREQY
v_gene: TRBV6-5; len: 14; abundance: .; j_gene: TRBJ2-2; CDR3aa: ASSYSQGVITGELF
v_gene: TRBV7-8; len: 13; abundance: .; j_gene: TRBJ1-5; CDR3aa: ASSLESQSNQPQH
v_gene: TRBV5-8; len: 11; abundance: few; j_gene: TRBJ1-2; CDR3aa: ASSLVAAYGYT
v_gene: TRBV29-1; len: 8; abundance: .; j_gene: TRBJ2-7; CDR3aa: SAGEYEQY
v_gene: TRBV10-1; len: 14; abundance: .; j_gene: TRBJ2-1; CDR3aa: ASSERGGSASNEQF
v_gene: TRBV19; len: 13; abundance: once; j_gene: TRBJ2-3; CDR3aa: ASSMGAAITDTQY
v_gene: TRBV27; len: 12; abundance: few; j_gene: TRBJ1-1; CDR3aa: ASSLARGSTEAF
v_gene: TRBV27; len: 12; abundance: .; j_gene: TRBJ2-1; CDR3aa: ASTLDSSYNEQF
v_gene: TRBV7-6; len: 12; abundance: .; j_gene: TRBJ1-2; CDR3aa: ASSQGQGDYGYT
v_gene: TRBV30; len: 12; abundance: once; j_gene: TRBJ1-2; CDR3aa: AWSATGGDYGYT
v_gene: TRBV18; len: 12; abundance: .; j_gene: TRBJ2-7; CDR3aa: ASSRQGLAYEQY
v_gene: TRBV6-5; len: 10; abundance: few; j_gene: TRBJ1-2; CDR3aa: ASSRDREGYT
v_gene: TRBV4-1; len: 12; abundance: .; j_gene: TRBJ2-7; CDR3aa: ASSRGQGSYEQY
v_gene: TRBV12-5; len: 18; abundance: few; j_gene: TRBJ2-2; CDR3aa: ASGLLSGLAGEKNTGELF